A single sample is the source of the 20 T cell receptor beta chains below, sequenced in a study of regulatory T cells in long-lasting Graves disease. Construction of the TCR beta libraries employed iRepertoire HTBI primers in conjunction with Arm-PCR of CDR3 regions. Using its own MiXCR run on the multiplex PCR reads, TCRdb lists one record per CDR3 protein. The sample carries some 470,000 distinct CDR3 sequences, roughly 21% recorded once. Specified time point: persistent/refractory GD, antithyroid drugs over 5 years with positive TRAb. PBMC-derived RNA was used for the TCR library. Sample: peripheral blood mononuclear cells (PBMCs), taken when the disease was refractory, from a patient treated with antithyroid drugs. These TCRs come from a female donor with Graves disease.

This clonotype occurred many times. V usage is TRBV12-3 or TRBV12-4 and J usage is TRBJ1-1; no firm D call. The CDR3 totals 14 residues. Deletions cut 1 base from V and 2 bases from J, with 8 bases between. CDR3: CASSLVLPNTEAFF. The DNA for the CDR3 is TGTGCCAGCAGTTTAGTGTTGCCTAACACTGAAGCTTTCTTT.

This clonotype was counted ten times or more. J is TRBJ1-2 and V is TRBV5-6; no reliable D call. This CDR3 spans 17 amino acids. The ends were cut back, 0 bases at V and 4 bases at J, with 19 bases in the middle. Germline V CDR1 and CDR2: SGHDT, YYEEEE. The CDR3 reads CASSLEAGILSSYGYTF. The CDR3 DNA is TGTGCCAGCAGCTTGGAGGCGGGGATTCTCTCTAGCTATGGCTACACCTTC.

The rearrangement links TRBV4-1 to TRBJ2-7; a weak D match, TRBD1 (5 bases). The length of the CDR3 is 16 residues. Germline V gene sequence: CDR1 MGHRA, CDR2 YSYEKL. Trimming pared 4 bases from V and 2 bases from J, leaving 18 bases between. The CDR3 reads CASSLDVGQIPYEQYF. The CDR3, as DNA: TGCGCCAGCAGCCTCGACGTCGGACAAATCCCCTACGAGCAGTACTTC.

This clonotype was recorded at least ten times. The chain employs TRBV2 and TRBJ1-2, with TRBD1 identical over 9 bases. The CDR3 covers 14 residues. J was trimmed by 3 bases and V by 5 bases; bases with no gene match: 4. The V gene's germline CDR1 is SNHLY and CDR2 FYNNEI. This CDR3 is CASSTWTGDYGYTF. DNA of the CDR3: TGTGCCAGCAGTACATGGACAGGGGACTATGGCTACACCTTC.

This clonotype occurred many times. The chain combines TRBV12-3 or TRBV12-4 with TRBJ1-5; unclear D gene. The ends were cut back, 6 bases at V and 1 base at J, with 10 bases in the middle. This CDR3 has 14 residues. CDR3 in amino acids: CASRETGSNQPQHF. The CDR3 DNA follows: TGTGCCAGCAGAGAAACGGGGAGCAATCAGCCCCAGCATTTT.

The V and J genes are TRBV7-2 and TRBJ2-7; weak D call: TRBD2 (7 bases). The CDR3 is made up of 17 amino acids. Germline V gene sequence: CDR1 SGHTA, CDR2 FQGNSA. The V end lost 5 bases, the J end lost 0 bases, and 20 bases lay between the germline ends. CDR3 sequence (DNA): TGTGCCAGCAGCCCAAGAGGGGGGGCGTCAAGCTCCTACGAGCAGTACTTC. Residues: CASSPRGGASSSYEQYF.

This chain joins TRBV19 and TRBJ2-2, with 8 nucleotides matching TRBD2. The CDR3 contains 19 residues. Unmatched junction bases numbered 17, after V lost 6 bases and J lost 2 bases. Looked up from germline, CDR1 is LNHDA and CDR2 is SQIVND (reference sequence). CDR3 sequence: CASSGRDLSSPTNTGELFF. The CDR3 DNA reads TGTGCCAGTAGCGGGAGGGACTTATCTTCCCCTACTAACACCGGGGAGCTGTTTTTT. The full variable domain, rest sourced from reference TRBV19 and TRBJ2-2, is DGGITQSPKYLFRKEGQNVTLSCEQNLNHDAMYWYRQDPGQGLRLIYYSQIVNDFQKGDIAEGYSVSREKKESFPLTVTSAQKNPTAFYLCASSGRDLSSPTNTGELFFGEGSRLTVL.

This chain links TRBV28 with TRBJ1-5, with a tentative D call TRBD1 (5 bases). In germline, CDR1 is MDHEN, CDR2 SYDVKM. The CDR3 runs to 17 residues. With 3 bases removed from V and 1 base from J, the gap between germline ends came to 16 bases. DNA of the CDR3: TGTGCCAGCAGTTTTTTAAGGGGCGCCGTGAGCAATCAGCCCCAGCATTTT. It codes for CASSFLRGAVSNQPQHF.

The chain is built from TRBV6-1 and TRBJ2-1; 8 bases are a match to TRBD2. With 7 bases clipped from V and 8 bases from J, the junction kept 10 bases outside the gene matches. The germline V gene has CDR1 MNHNS and CDR2 SASEGT. The CDR3 runs 14 residues. CDR3 in amino acids: CASTRTSPRHEQFF. As DNA, the CDR3 is TGTGCCAGCACTCGGACTAGCCCCCGCCATGAGCAGTTCTTC.

Only a few counts were recorded for this clonotype. The V gene is TRBV20-1, the J gene TRBJ2-7; D is perhaps TRBD1 (6 bases). Germline V gene lookup returns CDR1 DFQATT and CDR2 SNEGSKA (reference sequence). The CDR3 consists of 13 residues. The V and J ends lost 4 bases and 3 bases respectively, with 13 bases between them. The CDR3, as DNA: TGCAGTGCTACCGGGACACTGGACTACGAGCAGTACTTC. Amino acids: CSATGTLDYEQYF.

The chain employs TRBV12-3 or TRBV12-4 and TRBJ1-5; D remains unclear. CDR3 size: 14 residues. With 6 bases removed from V and 4 bases from J, the gap between germline ends came to 13 bases. In nucleotides, the CDR3 is TGTGCCAGCAGCCGAAACCCCCAAAATCAGCCCCAGCATTTT. It specifies CASSRNPQNQPQHF.

The V gene is TRBV30, the J gene TRBJ2-7, with D possibly matching TRBD1 (6 bases). Germline-derived CDR1 and CDR2 are GTSNPN and SVGIG (reference sequence). The CDR3 is 11 residues long. Deletions cut 5 bases from V and 3 bases from J, with 8 bases between. As DNA, the CDR3 is TGTGCCTGGGCACAGGGCTACGAGCAGTACTTC. Encoded protein: CAWAQGYEQYF.

As to this clonotype: At one boundary the junction diverges from the germline segment, which might be a read error. The rearrangement links TRBV11-2 to TRBJ2-5; the D is unclear. The V gene's germline CDR1 is SGHAT and CDR2 FQNNGV. The CDR3 contains 12 residues. The CDR3 sequence: CASGLNGETQYF. DNA for the CDR3: TGTGCCAGCGGCTTAAACGGGGAGACCCAGTACTTC.

This clonotype showed up many times. The V call is TRBV7-9, the J call TRBJ2-5, with TRBD2 as a possible D gene (7 bases). V gave up 5 bases and J gave up 4 bases, with 17 bases separating them. Germline V gene lookup returns CDR1 SEHNR and CDR2 FQNEAQ (reference sequence). The CDR3 runs to 15 residues. The DNA of the CDR3 is TGTGCCAGCAGCGCTGAACTGGGGGGGCGAGAGACCCAGTACTTC. This sequence encodes CASSAELGGRETQYF.

The V gene is TRBV4-1, the J gene TRBJ2-1; a possible D gene is TRBD1 (5 bases). TRBJ2-5 matches the DNA end more closely, so the J call is doubtful. Germline-derived CDR1 and CDR2 are MGHRA and YSYEKL. CDR3 length equals 16 residues. The CDR3 reads CASSQDDGALQETQYF. DNA for the CDR3: TGCGCCAGCAGCCAAGATGATGGGGCACTCCAAGAGACCCAGTACTTC.

This rearrangement joins TRBV7-8 to TRBJ1-2; 7 bases agree with TRBD1. This CDR3 is built from 17 residues. Unmatched junction bases numbered 12, after V lost 4 bases and J lost 1 base. CDR1 is SGHVS, CDR2 FQNEAQ, per germline. This CDR3 reads CASSSYTQGQLNYGYTF. CDR3 bases: TGTGCCAGCAGCTCGTACACCCAGGGACAGCTTAACTATGGCTACACCTTC.

In its sample, this clonotype was seen a few times. The rearrangement uses TRBV2 and TRBJ1-6; D call uncertain. The germline V and J ends were trimmed by 2 bases and 11 bases, with 13 bases remaining between them. The CDR3 is 14 amino acids. CDR1 is SNHLY, CDR2 FYNNEI, per germline. The CDR3: CASSESTGRPPLHF. For the CDR3, the DNA is TGTGCCAGCAGTGAATCAACGGGGAGGCCACCCCTCCACTTT.

At least ten counts were recorded for this clonotype. The chain links TRBV20-1 to TRBJ1-2; D perhaps matches TRBD1 (6 bases). The V gene lost 6 bases and the J gene lost 0 bases, with 14 bases spanning the gap. The germline CDR1 and CDR2 sequences are DFQATT and SNEGSKA (reference sequence). This CDR3 is built from 14 residues. CDR3 bases: TGCAGTGCCAACAGGGAACTCCCTAACTATGGCTACACCTTC. This sequence encodes CSANRELPNYGYTF.

CDR3 nucleotides: TGTGCCTTTAGCCAGGGCCAGTGGGATACGCAGTATTTT. This codes for CAFSQGQWDTQYF. This rearrangement joins TRBV30 to TRBJ2-3, with D possibly being TRBD1 (5 bases). Germline V gives CDR1 GTSNPN, CDR2 SVGIG (reference sequence). Trimming stripped 7 bases from V and 6 bases from J, with 17 bases between. CDR3 length equals 13 residues.

The gene calls are TRBV24-1 and TRBJ2-1; maybe TRBD1 (5 bases). The germline gives CDR1 KGHDR, CDR2 SFDVKD. This CDR3 is 15 amino acids long. Deletions cut 3 bases from V and 6 bases from J, with 14 bases between. CDR3 sequence (DNA): TGTGCCACCAGTGATCCCAGGGTCGCTCCCAATGAGCAGTTCTTC. This translates into CATSDPRVAPNEQFF.